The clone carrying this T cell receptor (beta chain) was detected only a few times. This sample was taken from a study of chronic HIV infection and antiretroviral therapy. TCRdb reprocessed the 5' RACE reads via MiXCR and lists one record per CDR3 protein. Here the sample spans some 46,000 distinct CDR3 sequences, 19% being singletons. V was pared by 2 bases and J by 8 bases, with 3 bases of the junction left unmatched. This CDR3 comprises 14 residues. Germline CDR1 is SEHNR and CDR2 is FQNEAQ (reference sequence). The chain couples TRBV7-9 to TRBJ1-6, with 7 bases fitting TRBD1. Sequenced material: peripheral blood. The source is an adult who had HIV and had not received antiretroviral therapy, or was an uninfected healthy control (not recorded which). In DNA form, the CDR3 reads TGTGCCAGCAGCTTAACAGGGGTGGATTCACCCCTCCACTTT. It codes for CASSLTGVDSPLHF.